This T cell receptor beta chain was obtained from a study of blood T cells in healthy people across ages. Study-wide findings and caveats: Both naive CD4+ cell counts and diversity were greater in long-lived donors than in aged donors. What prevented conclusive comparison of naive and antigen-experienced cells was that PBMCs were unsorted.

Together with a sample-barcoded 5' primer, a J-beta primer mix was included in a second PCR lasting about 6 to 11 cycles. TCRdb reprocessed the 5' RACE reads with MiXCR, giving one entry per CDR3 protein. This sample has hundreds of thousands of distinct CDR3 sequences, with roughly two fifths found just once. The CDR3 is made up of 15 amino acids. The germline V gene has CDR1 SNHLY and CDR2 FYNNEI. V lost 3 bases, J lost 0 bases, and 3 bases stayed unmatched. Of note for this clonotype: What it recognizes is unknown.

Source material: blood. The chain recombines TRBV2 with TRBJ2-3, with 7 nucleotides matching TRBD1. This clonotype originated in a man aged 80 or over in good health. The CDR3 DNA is TGTGCCAGCAGTGAGGGGACAGCTAGCACAGATACGCAGTATTTT. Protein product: CASSEGTASTDTQYF.